This TCR beta chain was identified in a study of cytomegalovirus exposure and HLA in healthy donors. Whole-study context: HLA-typed donors were the source of about 85 million unique TCRs held in an early data release.

PCR involved 60 Vbeta and 13 Jbeta primers. Per the study methods: A later analysis tallied approximately 87 million unique TCR beta chains, 10 million to 12 million of them shared. TCRdb keeps only in-frame clones here, not all; method: immunoSEQ multiplex PCR. D and trimming come from the DNA, and the V and J calls and clone size come from that table. The table lists about 160,000 clones, 80% of them singletons. Concerning this clone itself: Its target is unknown.

Germline assignment: CDR1 KGHSH and CDR2 LQKENI. V gave up 4 bases and J gave up 0 bases, with 6 bases separating them. CDR3 length equals 13 residues. Study results and limitations: An analysis done earlier found most TCR beta V segments productive about 87% or about 30% of the time. Some V segments (TRBV6-2 and TRBV6-3 among them) were excluded as indistinguishable.

V is TRBV18 and J is TRBJ2-5; possible D gene TRBD1, 6 bases. The TCR comes from a woman aged 50 to 60 in good health and CMV-seropositive. The sample comprised PBMCs. Here the CDR3 DNA reads TGTGCCAGCTCACGGGACAACCAAGAGACCCAGTACTTC. Its translation: CASSRDNQETQYF.